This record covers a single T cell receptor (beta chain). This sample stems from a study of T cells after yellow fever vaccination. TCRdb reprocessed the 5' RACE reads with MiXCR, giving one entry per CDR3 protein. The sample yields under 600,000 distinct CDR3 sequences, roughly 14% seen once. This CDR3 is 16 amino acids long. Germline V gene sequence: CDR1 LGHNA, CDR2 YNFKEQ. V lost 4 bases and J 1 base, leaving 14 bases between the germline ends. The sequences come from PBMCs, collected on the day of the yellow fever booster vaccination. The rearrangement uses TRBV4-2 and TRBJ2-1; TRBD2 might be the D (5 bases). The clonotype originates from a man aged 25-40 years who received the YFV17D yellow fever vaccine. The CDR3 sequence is CASSRTYGDSYNEQFF. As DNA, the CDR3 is TGTGCCAGCAGCCGGACTTATGGGGATTCCTACAATGAGCAGTTCTTC.